One and the same sample provided the 12 T cell receptor beta chains below, sequenced in a study of CD8 T cells in Susac syndrome. The authors reverse transcribed roughly 0.5 to 1 ug RNA with random hexamers. From the immunoSEQ multiplex PCR reads, TCRdb called clonotypes with MiXCR, one entry per CDR3 protein. The repertoire holds approximately 120,000 distinct CDR3 sequences, with around 94% as singletons. The specimen was CD4+ T cells from PBMCs. These receptors all come from a human donor in good health.

This chain links TRBV15 with TRBJ2-3, with 7 positions matching TRBD2. This CDR3 comprises 16 residues. Germline V CDR1 and CDR2: LNHNV, YYDKDF (reference sequence). Trimming took 1 base from V and 0 from J; bases not matched to a gene: 4. Written as DNA, the CDR3 is TGTGCCACCAGCAGAGCGGGTAGCGGGAGCACAGATACGCAGTATTTT. This gives the protein CATSRAGSGSTDTQYF.

The chain has TRBV7-9 and TRBJ2-5; 9 bases are shared with TRBD2. Germline CDR1 is SEHNR and CDR2 is FQNEAQ (reference sequence). The CDR3 length is 15 residues. V shed 0 bases and J 4 bases; nucleotides not matched to a gene: 3. The CDR3 reads CASSLASGSGETQYF. The CDR3 nucleotides read TGTGCCAGCAGCTTAGCTAGCGGGAGCGGAGAGACCCAGTACTTC.

The gene calls are TRBV20-1 and TRBJ1-2; D unresolved. The CDR3 is 15 residues long. CDR1 and CDR2 from the germline V gene are DFQATT and SNEGSKA (reference sequence). Trimming pared 2 bases from V and 0 bases from J, leaving 13 bases between. DNA for the CDR3: TGCAGTGCTAGATGGGCCGGGCTTCCTAACTATGGCTACACCTTC. Protein: CSARWAGLPNYGYTF.

This chain links TRBV9 with TRBJ2-5; tentatively, D is TRBD1 (6 bases). Deletions cut 0 bases from V and 3 bases from J, with 6 bases between. The CDR3 is made up of 13 amino acids. Germline V gene lookup returns CDR1 SGDLS and CDR2 YYNGEE. Written as DNA, the CDR3 is TGTGCCAGCAGCGTAGACAGGGAAGAGACCCAGTACTTC. Translated: CASSVDREETQYF.

J is TRBJ1-5 and V is TRBV30; 7 nucleotides match TRBD1. CDR1 and CDR2 (germline): GTSNPN, SVGIG (reference sequence). The CDR3 totals 15 residues. J gave up 2 bases and V 0 bases, and 4 bases lay outside the gene matches. The CDR3 DNA sequence: TGTGCCTGGAGTGTAGGAGGGGGCCGCAATCAGCCCCAGCATTTT. This sequence encodes CAWSVGGGRNQPQHF.

This clonotype was observed once. This rearrangement joins TRBV5-4 to TRBJ1-1; D gene uncertain. Germline V gene data show CDR1 as SGHNT and CDR2 as YYREEE (reference sequence). The CDR3 is 15 residues long. V shed 0 bases and J shed 0 bases, with 9 bases lying between them. The CDR3 protein is CASSLVWGVNTEAFF. CDR3 DNA sequence: TGTGCCAGCAGCTTGGTTTGGGGAGTGAACACTGAAGCTTTCTTT.

The gene calls are TRBV2 and TRBJ2-5, with D hard to call. V lost 1 base, J lost 2 bases, and 20 bases lay in between. Germline V lookup: CDR1 SNHLY, CDR2 FYNNEI. The CDR3 has 18 amino acids. CDR3 bases: TGTGCCAGCAGTGAAGGAAGGTCTTACATCGGGCCACAAGAGACCCAGTACTTC. This codes for CASSEGRSYIGPQETQYF.

The genes are TRBV9 and TRBJ2-3, with unresolved D. CDR3 length: 14 amino acids. V was shortened by 4 bases and J by 0 bases, with 9 bases between the two germline ends. Germline-derived CDR1 and CDR2 are SGDLS and YYNGEE. Here the CDR3 reads CASSPKTSTDTQYF. The CDR3 coding sequence is TGTGCCAGCAGCCCCAAGACTAGCACAGATACGCAGTATTTT.

The gene calls are TRBV7-2 and TRBJ1-5; a weak D match, TRBD1 (5 bases). Germline lookup yields CDR1 SGHTA and CDR2 FQGNSA. The CDR3 extends over 13 amino acids. With 2 bases removed from V and 7 bases from J, the gap between germline ends came to 9 bases. The CDR3 coding sequence is TGTGCCAGCAGCTTACCGGGGGGGCAGCCCCAGCATTTT. The encoded protein is CASSLPGGQPQHF.

The chain links TRBV4-2 to TRBJ2-4; D uncertain. V lost 0 bases, J lost 8 bases, and 5 bases lay in between. Per the germline V gene, CDR1 is LGHNA and CDR2 is YNFKEQ. The CDR3 consists of 12 residues. In nucleotides, the CDR3 is TGTGCCAGCAGCCAAGATACACACATTCAGTACTTC. This gives the protein CASSQDTHIQYF.

This clonotype has only one observation. The rearrangement joins TRBV25-1 to TRBJ1-2; 9 bases fit TRBD1. CDR3 length: 13 residues. Looked up from germline, CDR1 is MGHDK and CDR2 is SYGVNS. Unmatched junction bases numbered 1, after V lost 1 base and J lost 7 bases. CDR3 bases: TGTGCCAGCAGTGAATTGGACAGGGGTGGCTACACCTTC. Its protein product is CASSELDRGGYTF.

The V and J genes are TRBV30 and TRBJ1-1; 10 nucleotides line up with TRBD1. Germline CDR1 and CDR2: GTSNPN and SVGIG (reference sequence). This CDR3 has 15 residues. With 3 bases clipped from V and 1 base from J, the junction kept 5 bases outside the gene matches. CDR3 nucleotide sequence: TGTGCCTGGAGCGACAGGGGGCGGCGGAACACTGAAGCTTTCTTT. It is translated as CAWSDRGRRNTEAFF. The full variable domain, in which reference TRBV30 and TRBJ1-1 provide the parts outside the CDR3, is SQTIHQWPATLVQPVGSPLSLECTVEGTSNPNLYWYRQAAGRGLQLLFYSVGIGQISSEVPQNLSASRPQDRQFILSSKKLLLSDSGFYLCAWSDRGRRNTEAFFGQGTRLTVV.